These T cell receptor beta chains were read from a single sample in a study of control samples from healthy donors and cancer patients. Only in-frame clones appear in the TCRdb table, and some are missing; sequencing was by immunoSEQ multiplex PCR. The sample carries approximately 70,000 clones, about 83% recorded once. Sequenced sample: blood. The source of these receptors is a man aged 60 to 69 in good health. Each CDR3 is given with its conserved first and last residue. A D gene is named only where the DNA matches it firmly. Some rows mark clone size as missing; the rest say once, few, many or name a class of expanded clone.

>TRBD1|once|TRBJ1-5|TRBV2
TGTGCCAGCAGCGTTCCGGGACAGGGGAGCCAGCCCCAGCATTTT
CASSVPGQGSQPQHF
>-|-|TRBJ2-5|TRBV20-1
TGCAGTGCTAGTGTCCAGGGTGGCGAGACCCAGTACTTC
CSASVQGGETQYF
>TRBD2|-|TRBJ2-2|TRBV4-2
TGTGCCAGCAGCCAAGAAGTGACTAGCGCCCCCGGGGAGCTGTTTTTT
CASSQEVTSAPGELFF
>TRBD1|-|TRBJ1-6|TRBV9
TGTGCCAGCAAACCGGGACAGGGCCATTCACCCCTCCACTTT
CASKPGQGHSPLHF
>TRBD1|-|TRBJ2-5|TRBV7-2
TGTGCCAGCAGCTTCCGGACAGGGGGCCGGGAGACCCAGTACTTC
CASSFRTGGRETQYF
>TRBD1|once|TRBJ2-2|TRBV29-1
TGCAGCGTTGGTGTCAGGGGGTTAACCGGGGAGCTGTTTTTT
CSVGVRGLTGELFF
>-|-|TRBJ2-7|TRBV4-2
TGTGCCAGCAGCCCGAATACAGGGAGCTCCTACGAGCAGTACTTC
CASSPNTGSSYEQYF
>TRBD1|once|TRBJ2-3|TRBV10-3
TGTGCCATCAAAAAACAGGGGGCTGGCACAGATACGCAGTATTTT
CAIKKQGAGTDTQYF
>-|-|TRBJ2-1|TRBV7-3
TGTGCCAGCAGCCCCCCCGCAGCGGAGGGTGGGGGCCCGCGACACAATGAGCAGTTCTTC
CASSPPAAEGGGPRHNEQFF
>-|-|TRBJ2-2|TRBV19
TGTGCCAGCTGTCGCCTAGCCGTAGGGGAGCTGTTTTTT
CASCRLAVGELFF